Following are 8 T cell receptor beta chains from one sample sequenced in a study of CD8 T cells in Susac syndrome. The authors reverse transcribed roughly 0.5 to 1 ug RNA with random hexamers. Via MiXCR, TCRdb re-called the immunoSEQ multiplex PCR reads, giving one row per CDR3 protein. Among 50,000 to 55,000 distinct CDR3 sequences, 85% to 95% were seen once, and the ten largest hold less than 0.95%. Input material: CD8+ T cells from PBMCs. The receptors come from a human donor with Susac syndrome.

The chain couples TRBV30 to TRBJ2-7, with TRBD2 matching over 8 bases. CDR1 and CDR2 (germline): GTSNPN, SVGIG (reference sequence). The CDR3 has 12 amino acids. Unmatched junction bases numbered 4, after V lost 3 bases and J lost 6 bases. CDR3 sequence: CAWSPSGGEQYF. The DNA of the CDR3 is TGTGCCTGGAGCCCAAGCGGGGGCGAGCAGTACTTC. Full variable domain (rest looked up from reference TRBV30 and TRBJ2-7): SQTIHQWPATLVQPVGSPLSLECTVEGTSNPNLYWYRQAAGRGLQLLFYSVGIGQISSEVPQNLSASRPQDRQFILSSKKLLLSDSGFYLCAWSPSGGEQYFGPGTRLTVT.

This clonotype was seen only once. The chain is built from TRBV19 and TRBJ2-1; TRBD2 matches 14 bases. The CDR3 is 17 residues long. Losses at the gene ends were 5 bases for V and 0 bases for J; bases not matched to a gene: 3. The germline V gene encodes CDR1 LNHDA and CDR2 SQIVND (reference sequence). DNA of the CDR3: TGTGCCAGTAGTTGGACTAGCGGGGGGAGCTCCTACAATGAGCAGTTCTTC. Amino acid sequence: CASSWTSGGSSYNEQFF.

The CDR3 is CASSFPERGNEQFF. Written as DNA, the CDR3 is TGTGCCAGCAGCTTTCCCGAGAGGGGGAATGAGCAGTTCTTC. The chain uses TRBV7-9 and TRBJ2-1, with D perhaps TRBD1 (6 bases). Germline loops: CDR1 SEHNR, CDR2 FQNEAQ (reference sequence). The V and J ends lost 3 bases and 7 bases respectively, with 13 bases between them. CDR3 length: 14 amino acids.

This chain links TRBV27 with TRBJ2-5; D gene uncertain. In germline, CDR1 is MNHEY, CDR2 SMNVEV (reference sequence). The CDR3 spans 13 residues. V lost 6 bases and J lost 8, with 16 bases in between. CDR3 bases: TGTGCCAGCAGGCAGACACCAGGCGATACCCAGTACTTC. It yields the protein CASRQTPGDTQYF.

The chain couples TRBV6-2 or TRBV6-3 to TRBJ2-5, with TRBD1 as a possible D gene (6 bases). The germline V gene has CDR1 MNHEY and CDR2 SVGEGT. CDR3 length: 16 residues. The V end lost 2 bases, the J end lost 5 bases, and 18 bases lay between the germline ends. In DNA, the CDR3 is TGTGCCAGCAGTTACGGGTTGCAGGGGAGCATGGAGACCCAGTACTTC. Its protein product is CASSYGLQGSMETQYF.

V usage is TRBV30 and J usage is TRBJ2-7; D remains ambiguous. The germline gives CDR1 GTSNPN, CDR2 SVGIG (reference sequence). This CDR3 spans 11 amino acids. Trimming took 3 bases from V and 3 from J, leaving 6 bases between them. The CDR3 loop is CAWRISYEQYF. In DNA, the CDR3 is TGTGCCTGGAGAATTAGCTACGAGCAGTACTTC.

The CDR3 reads CASSQGAGNYGYTF. The CDR3 DNA reads TGTGCCAGCAGCCAGGGGGCTGGTAACTATGGCTACACCTTC. V and J are TRBV27 and TRBJ1-2, with 8 bases fitting TRBD1. V was pared by 6 bases and J by 1 base, with 4 bases of the junction left unmatched. The CDR3 length is 14 residues. The germline V gene has CDR1 MNHEY and CDR2 SMNVEV (reference sequence).

The chain carries TRBV4-1 and TRBJ2-3; D not resolved. The CDR3 extends over 12 amino acids. V dropped 3 bases and J dropped 3 bases, with 4 bases sitting between them. Germline V lookup: CDR1 MGHRA, CDR2 YSYEKL. The CDR3 loop is CASSHVTDTQYF. The CDR3 bases are TGCGCCAGCAGCCACGTTACAGATACGCAGTATTTT.